The next 24 T cell receptor beta chains were all read from a single sample in a study of shared clonotypes between healthy human individuals. TCRdb keeps only in-frame clones here, not all; method: immunoSEQ multiplex PCR. This sample has about 1.5 million clones, with 98% found just once. Sequences were obtained from naive CD4+ T cells sorted from blood. This sample's subset: CD45RA+ positively selected. The receptors derive from a man aged 25 to 40 in good health.

The chain employs TRBV9 and TRBJ2-7; TRBD2 agrees at 9 bases. The trim removed 0 bases at V and 2 bases at J, leaving 3 bases unmatched. CDR3 length: 15 residues. CDR1 and CDR2 (germline): SGDLS, YYNGEE. The CDR3 protein is CASSVGGTSPYEQYF. In DNA, the CDR3 is TGTGCCAGCAGCGTAGGGGGGACTAGCCCCTACGAGCAGTACTTC.

The V gene is TRBV25-1, the J gene TRBJ1-2; 7 positions agree with TRBD1. This CDR3 has 14 amino acids. Losses at the gene ends were 4 bases for V and 6 bases for J; bases not matched to a gene: 8. CDR1 and CDR2 (germline): MGHDK, SYGVNS. CDR3 protein: CASSALDRLNGYTF. The CDR3 DNA reads as TGTGCCAGCAGTGCTCTGGACAGGCTCAATGGCTACACCTTC.

The chain recombines TRBV4-3 with TRBJ2-1, with 9 bases lining up with TRBD2. The CDR3 contains 16 residues. The germline V gene has CDR1 LGHNA and CDR2 YSLEER. Trimming at V came to 0 bases and at J to 3 bases, leaving 3 bases not matched to a gene. CDR3 coding DNA: TGCGCCAGCAGCCAAGAGACTAGCGGATACTACAATGAGCAGTTCTTC. Its translation is CASSQETSGYYNEQFF.

This clone was recorded once. V is TRBV7-2 and J is TRBJ1-5, with a tentative D call TRBD1 (5 bases). Trimming took 6 bases from V and 3 from J, leaving 15 bases between them. The CDR3 is 15 amino acids. The V gene's germline CDR1 is SGHTA and CDR2 FQGNSA. For the CDR3, the DNA is TGTGCCAGCAGTCTCCCGGGACGGTTCAATCAGCCCCAGCATTTT. Translation: CASSLPGRFNQPQHF.

The chain employs TRBV9 and TRBJ2-7, with D uncertain. Germline V gene sequence: CDR1 SGDLS, CDR2 YYNGEE. V was clipped by 2 bases and J by 7 bases, with 16 bases between them. The CDR3 is made up of 14 amino acids. Here the CDR3 DNA reads TGTGCCAGCAGCGTGACAATCGTTTCTGGGGAGCAGTACTTC. Translated: CASSVTIVSGEQYF.

The genes are TRBV5-1 and TRBJ2-7; 9 bases agree with TRBD2. The CDR3 has 15 residues. Unmatched junction bases numbered 8, after V lost 0 bases and J lost 7 bases. Germline V gene sequence: CDR1 SGHRS, CDR2 YFSETQ. This chain's CDR3 is CASSLGLAESGEQYF. The CDR3 nucleotides read TGCGCCAGCAGCTTGGGACTAGCGGAGAGCGGAGAGCAGTACTTC.

The chain recombines TRBV11-2 with TRBJ2-5; 8 nucleotides agree with TRBD1. CDR1 and CDR2 from the germline V gene are SGHAT and FQNNGV. This CDR3 contains 17 residues. V lost 5 bases and J lost 1; bases outside the gene matches: 12. The CDR3 nucleotides are TGTGCCAGCAGCGAGGACAGGGAATTTCCTGGCCAAGAGACCCAGTACTTC. Translated, it gives CASSEDREFPGQETQYF.

The rearrangement links TRBV4-3 to TRBJ2-7, with D possibly called TRBD1 or TRBD2 (5 bases each). The CDR3 has 13 residues. The V gene lost 1 base and the J gene lost 5 bases, with 9 bases spanning the gap. Germline-derived CDR1 and CDR2 are LGHNA and YSLEER. The CDR3 region is CASSQAGDHEQYF. CDR3 nucleotides: TGCGCCAGCAGCCAAGCCGGGGACCACGAGCAGTACTTC.

The chain has TRBV19 and TRBJ2-1, with 8 bases matching TRBD1. CDR1 and CDR2 (germline): LNHDA, SQIVND (reference sequence). V dropped 3 bases and J dropped 4; count of bases not matched to a gene: 8. The CDR3 has 16 residues. The CDR3 nucleotides read TGTGCCAGTAGTATCACCGGGACAGGAGTTTACAATGAGCAGTTCTTC. Protein sequence: CASSITGTGVYNEQFF.

The chain combines TRBV28 with TRBJ1-2; 7 bases line up with TRBD1. This CDR3 has 12 residues. Germline CDR1 and CDR2: MDHEN and SYDVKM. Germline trimming cut 7 bases from V and 7 bases from J; bases unmatched to any gene: 6. The CDR3 loop reads CASNLGQIGYTF. The CDR3 nucleotides read TGTGCCAGCAACCTGGGACAGATTGGCTACACCTTC.

This clone was found once. The gene calls are TRBV25-1 and TRBJ2-2; D tentatively fits TRBD1 or TRBD2 (6 bases each). CDR3 length: 16 amino acids. Trimming stripped 3 bases from V and 4 bases from J, with 15 bases between. In germline, CDR1 is MGHDK, CDR2 SYGVNS. The CDR3 DNA is TGTGCCAGCAGTGATTTCGTACAGGGAGGCACCGGGGAGCTGTTTTTT. It is translated as CASSDFVQGGTGELFF.

The sample holds one count of this clone. This sequence joins TRBV18 and TRBJ1-5; 8 bases are a match to TRBD1. Germline assignment: CDR1 KGHSH and CDR2 LQKENI. This CDR3 comprises 16 residues. V lost 0 bases, J lost 6 bases, and 7 bases stayed unmatched. CDR3: CASSPPGDRRGQPQHF. The CDR3 DNA reads as TGTGCCAGCTCACCACCGGGGGACAGGCGGGGTCAGCCCCAGCATTTT.

This clone was recorded only once. This sample includes further DNA sequences coding for the same CDR3. V and J are TRBV28 and TRBJ1-5; D is undetermined. Trimming removed 2 bases at V and 2 bases at J, with 10 bases between. Germline V CDR1 and CDR2: MDHEN, SYDVKM. This CDR3 contains 15 residues. CDR3 coding DNA: TGTGCCAGCAGTTTAAGAGGGTCGGGCAATCAGCCCCAGCATTTT. The encoded protein is CASSLRGSGNQPQHF.

The chain recombines TRBV5-5 with TRBJ2-3, with TRBD1 matching 9 bases. CDR1 and CDR2 from the germline V gene are SGHKS and YYEKEE (reference sequence). CDR3 length: 16 residues. The V segment lost 2 bases and the J segment 3 bases; nucleotides outside the gene matches: 7. CDR3 in amino acids: CASSFPTGGGTDTQYF. In DNA, the CDR3 is TGTGCCAGCAGCTTTCCCACAGGGGGCGGGACAGATACGCAGTATTTT.

This chain uses TRBV19 with TRBJ1-5; 7 bases are shared with TRBD1. The CDR3 length is 17 residues. The germline gives CDR1 LNHDA, CDR2 SQIVND (reference sequence). V gave up 1 base and J gave up 2 bases; unmatched junction bases: 8. DNA of the CDR3: TGTGCCAGTAGTATAGTTAGACAGGGCCGAGGCAATCAGCCCCAGCATTTT. This translates into CASSIVRQGRGNQPQHF.

This rearrangement joins TRBV5-4 to TRBJ2-1, with unresolved D. Germline V gives CDR1 SGHNT, CDR2 YYREEE (reference sequence). Trimming left V 4 bases short and J 7 bases short, with 12 bases between. The CDR3 spans 13 residues. The CDR3 sequence is CASSLRASNEQFF. In DNA form, the CDR3 reads TGTGCCAGCAGCCTCCGGGCCTCTAATGAGCAGTTCTTC.

The rearrangement joins TRBV2 to TRBJ2-5; TRBD2 matches 11 bases. The CDR3 consists of 15 residues. The V gene end was trimmed by 0 bases and the J gene end by 12 bases; junction bases not matched to a gene: 9. Germline V gene lookup returns CDR1 SNHLY and CDR2 FYNNEI. CDR3 region: CASSEAGSGRVPKYF. The CDR3 DNA sequence: TGTGCCAGCAGTGAAGCTGGTAGCGGGAGGGTGCCGAAGTACTTC. Together with reference TRBV2 and TRBJ2-5, the CDR3 gives the full variable domain: EPEVTQTPSHQVTQMGQEVILRCVPISNHLYFYWYRQILGQKVEFLVSFYNNEISEKSEIFDDQFSVERPDGSNFTLKIRSTKLEDSAMYFCASSEAGSGRVPKYFGPGTRLLVL.

The chain's CDR3 is CSGPRDRHYSNQPQHF. CDR3 coding DNA: TGCAGCGGCCCCCGGGACAGGCATTATAGCAATCAGCCCCAGCATTTT. The gene calls are TRBV29-1 and TRBJ1-5; TRBD1 aligns across 8 bases. The V segment lost 7 bases and the J segment 0 bases; nucleotides outside the gene matches: 11. Germline V gives CDR1 SQVTM, CDR2 ANQGSEA. This CDR3 has 16 residues.

The chain uses TRBV14 and TRBJ1-2; 9 bases fit TRBD1. The CDR3 sequence is 15 residues long. Germline V gives CDR1 SGHDN, CDR2 FVKESK. The J segment lost 4 bases and the V segment lost 4 bases, leaving 7 bases of the junction unmatched. CDR3 in amino acids: CASSPRTGVFYGYTF. CDR3 nucleotides: TGTGCCAGCAGCCCAAGGACAGGGGTTTTCTATGGCTACACCTTC.

V and J are TRBV6-5 and TRBJ1-5; no definite D call. The germline V and J ends were trimmed by 6 bases and 8 bases, with 14 bases remaining between them. The CDR3 totals 13 residues. The germline CDR1 and CDR2 sequences are MNHEY and SVGAGI. In nucleotides, the CDR3 is TGTGCCAGCAGCAAAAGTCGCTTCGAGCCCCAGCATTTT. Translated, it gives CASSKSRFEPQHF.

This clone occurred once. The V and J genes are TRBV6-1 and TRBJ2-2; a weak D match, TRBD2 (5 bases). Trimming pared 7 bases from V and 4 bases from J, leaving 13 bases between. Germline V gene data show CDR1 as MNHNS and CDR2 as SASEGT. This CDR3 region has 14 residues. The CDR3 nucleotides read TGTGCCAGCAACCGGGATGTAGTCACCGGGGAGCTGTTTTTT. It yields the protein CASNRDVVTGELFF.

The gene calls are TRBV2 and TRBJ2-1; 12 nucleotides match TRBD2. J lost 7 bases, V lost 7 bases, and 2 bases had no gene match. This CDR3 comprises 13 residues. The germline CDR1 and CDR2 sequences are SNHLY and FYNNEI. The CDR3 region has the DNA TGTGCCAGCAAACTAGCGGGAGGTAATGAGCAGTTCTTC. Translating it yields CASKLAGGNEQFF.

The chain links TRBV29-1 to TRBJ2-5; TRBD2 might be the D (6 bases). The germline V and J ends were trimmed by 6 bases and 5 bases, with 13 bases remaining between them. Germline V CDR1 and CDR2: SQVTM, ANQGSEA. The CDR3 has 12 residues. DNA for the CDR3: TGCAGCGTAATGGGAGGATGGGAGACCCAGTACTTC. This translates into CSVMGGWETQYF.

The chain is built from TRBV19 and TRBJ2-1; TRBD2 aligns across 12 bases. The J segment lost 7 bases and the V segment lost 7 bases, leaving 5 bases of the junction unmatched. The CDR3 sequence is 14 residues long. The germline CDR1 and CDR2 sequences are LNHDA and SQIVND (reference sequence). The chain's CDR3 is CASTRLAGVNEQFF. CDR3 DNA sequence: TGTGCCAGTACCCGACTAGCGGGAGTTAATGAGCAGTTCTTC.